The 3 T cell receptor beta chains below come from one sample, sequenced in a study of blood T cell repertoires in COVID-19. Sequencing was performed with immunoSEQ multiplex PCR; in TCRdb, only in-frame clones are kept and a portion is missing. Of some 270,000 clones listed, 70% to 90% are singletons. The sequencing input was peripheral blood. The receptors derive from a woman between 70 and 85 years old with acute or convalescent COVID-19.

This chain links TRBV15 with TRBJ1-2; a weak D match, TRBD1 (5 bases). Looked up from germline, CDR1 is LNHNV and CDR2 is YYDKDF (reference sequence). Trimming stripped 8 bases from V and 2 bases from J, with 12 bases between. CDR3 length: 13 residues. The chain's CDR3 is CATGRGGNYGYTF. The CDR3 DNA reads as TGTGCCACCGGGCGCGGGGGGAACTATGGCTACACCTTC.

The chain couples TRBV14 to TRBJ1-5; no reliable D call. Between the trimmed V and J ends, which lost 4 bases and 6 bases, there was a span of 13 bases. Germline CDR1 SGHDN, CDR2 FVKESK. The CDR3 consists of 14 residues. The CDR3 spells CASSRAGWRQPQHF. DNA for the CDR3: TGTGCCAGCAGCCGAGCGGGTTGGCGTCAGCCCCAGCATTTT.

This chain connects TRBV18 to TRBJ1-1; D is unclear. Per the germline V gene, CDR1 is KGHSH and CDR2 is LQKENI. The CDR3 spans 15 residues. Trimming shortened V by 0 bases and J by 1 base, and 9 bases separated the two germline ends. CDR3 DNA: TGTGCCAGCTCACCACCGTCGCAGCGGAACACTGAAGCTTTCTTT. Its translation is CASSPPSQRNTEAFF.